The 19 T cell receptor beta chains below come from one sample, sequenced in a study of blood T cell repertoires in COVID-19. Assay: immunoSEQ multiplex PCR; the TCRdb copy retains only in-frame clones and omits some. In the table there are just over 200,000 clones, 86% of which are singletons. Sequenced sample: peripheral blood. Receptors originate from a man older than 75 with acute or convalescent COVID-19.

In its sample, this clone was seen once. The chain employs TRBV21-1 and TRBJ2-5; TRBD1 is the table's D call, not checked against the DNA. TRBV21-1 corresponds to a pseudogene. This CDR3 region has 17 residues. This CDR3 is CASSKVSRQRELETQYF. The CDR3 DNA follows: TGTGCCAGCAGCAAAGTCAGCCGACAGCGAGAGTTGGAGACCCAGTACTTC.

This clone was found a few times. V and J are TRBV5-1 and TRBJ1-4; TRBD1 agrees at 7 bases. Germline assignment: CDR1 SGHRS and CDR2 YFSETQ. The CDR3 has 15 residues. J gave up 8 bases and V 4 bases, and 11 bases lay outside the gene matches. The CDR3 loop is CASSKRQGLQEKLFF. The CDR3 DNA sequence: TGCGCCAGCAGCAAAAGACAGGGACTCCAGGAAAAACTGTTTTTT.

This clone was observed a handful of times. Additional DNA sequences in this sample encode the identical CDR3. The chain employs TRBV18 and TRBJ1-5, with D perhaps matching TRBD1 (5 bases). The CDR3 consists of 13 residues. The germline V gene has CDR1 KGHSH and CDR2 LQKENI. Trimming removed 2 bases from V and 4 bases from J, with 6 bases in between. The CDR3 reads CASSPGGNQPQHF. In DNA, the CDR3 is TGTGCCAGCTCACCAGGGGGGAATCAGCCCCAGCATTTT.

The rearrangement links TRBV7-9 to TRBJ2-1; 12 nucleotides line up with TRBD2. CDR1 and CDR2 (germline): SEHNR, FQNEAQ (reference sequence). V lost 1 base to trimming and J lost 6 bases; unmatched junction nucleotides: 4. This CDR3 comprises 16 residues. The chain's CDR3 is CASSLGRTSGINEQFF. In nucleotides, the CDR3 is TGTGCCAGCAGCTTAGGGCGGACTAGCGGGATCAATGAGCAGTTCTTC.

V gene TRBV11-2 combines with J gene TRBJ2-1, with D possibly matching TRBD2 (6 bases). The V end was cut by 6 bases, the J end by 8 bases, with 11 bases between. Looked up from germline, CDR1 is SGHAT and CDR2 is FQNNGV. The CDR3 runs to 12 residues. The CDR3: CASRRLVDEQFF. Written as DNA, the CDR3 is TGTGCCAGCAGGAGACTAGTCGATGAGCAGTTCTTC.

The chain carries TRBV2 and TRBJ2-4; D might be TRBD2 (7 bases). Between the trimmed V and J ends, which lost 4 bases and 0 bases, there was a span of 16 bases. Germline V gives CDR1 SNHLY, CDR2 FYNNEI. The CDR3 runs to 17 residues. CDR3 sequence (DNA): TGTGCCAGCAGTGGGGGGGGCACGTCCGGAGCCAAAAACATTCAGTACTTC. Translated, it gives CASSGGGTSGAKNIQYF.

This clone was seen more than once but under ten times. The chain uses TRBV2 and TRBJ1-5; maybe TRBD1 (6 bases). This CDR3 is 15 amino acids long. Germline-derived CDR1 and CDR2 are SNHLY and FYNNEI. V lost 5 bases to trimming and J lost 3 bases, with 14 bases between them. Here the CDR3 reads CASSKQGSDNQPQHF. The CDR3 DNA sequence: TGTGCCAGCAGTAAACAGGGCTCTGACAATCAGCCCCAGCATTTT.

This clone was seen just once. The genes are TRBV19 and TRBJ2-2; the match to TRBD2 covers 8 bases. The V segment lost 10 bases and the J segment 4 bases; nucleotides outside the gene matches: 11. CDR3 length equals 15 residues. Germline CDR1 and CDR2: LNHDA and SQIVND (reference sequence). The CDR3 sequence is CATGTRSLGTGELFF. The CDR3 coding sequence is TGTGCCACCGGGACTAGATCTCTCGGCACCGGGGAGCTGTTTTTT.

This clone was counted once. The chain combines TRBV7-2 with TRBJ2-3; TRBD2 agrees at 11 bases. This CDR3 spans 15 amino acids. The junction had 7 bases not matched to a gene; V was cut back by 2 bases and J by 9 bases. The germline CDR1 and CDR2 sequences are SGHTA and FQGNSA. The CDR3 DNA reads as TGTGCCAGCAGCTTATTCGTAGCGGGAGGGCCAACGCAGTATTTT. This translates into CASSLFVAGGPTQYF.

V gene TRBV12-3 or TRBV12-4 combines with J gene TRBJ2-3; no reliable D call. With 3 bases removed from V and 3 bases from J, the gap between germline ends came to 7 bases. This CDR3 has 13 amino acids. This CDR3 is CASSLMETDTQYF. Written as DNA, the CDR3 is TGTGCCAGCAGTTTGATGGAGACAGATACGCAGTATTTT.

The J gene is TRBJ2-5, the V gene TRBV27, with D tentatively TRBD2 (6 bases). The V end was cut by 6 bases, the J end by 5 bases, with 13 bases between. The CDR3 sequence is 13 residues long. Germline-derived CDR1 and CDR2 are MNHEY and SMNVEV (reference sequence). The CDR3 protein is CASRAGGEETQYF. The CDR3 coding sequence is TGTGCCAGCAGGGCGGGCGGGGAGGAGACCCAGTACTTC.

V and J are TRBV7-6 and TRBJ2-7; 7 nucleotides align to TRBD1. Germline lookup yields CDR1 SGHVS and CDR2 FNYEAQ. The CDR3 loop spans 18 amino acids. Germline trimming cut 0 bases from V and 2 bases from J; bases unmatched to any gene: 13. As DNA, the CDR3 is TGTGCCAGCAGCTTAGCTCTGACAGGGATACCGGATACCTACGAGCAGTACTTC. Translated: CASSLALTGIPDTYEQYF.

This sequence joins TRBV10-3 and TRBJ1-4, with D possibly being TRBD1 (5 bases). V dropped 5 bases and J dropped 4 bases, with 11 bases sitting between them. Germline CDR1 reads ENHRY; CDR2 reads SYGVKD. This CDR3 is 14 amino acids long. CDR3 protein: CAISPREGNEKLFF. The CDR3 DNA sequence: TGTGCCATCAGTCCCAGGGAGGGTAATGAAAAACTGTTTTTT.

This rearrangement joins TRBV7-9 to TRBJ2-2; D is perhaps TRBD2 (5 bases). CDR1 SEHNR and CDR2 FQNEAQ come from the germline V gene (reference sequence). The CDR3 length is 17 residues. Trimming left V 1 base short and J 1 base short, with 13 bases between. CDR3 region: CASSLGWLTKNTGELFF. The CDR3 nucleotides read TGTGCCAGCAGCTTAGGGTGGCTGACTAAGAACACCGGGGAGCTGTTTTTT.

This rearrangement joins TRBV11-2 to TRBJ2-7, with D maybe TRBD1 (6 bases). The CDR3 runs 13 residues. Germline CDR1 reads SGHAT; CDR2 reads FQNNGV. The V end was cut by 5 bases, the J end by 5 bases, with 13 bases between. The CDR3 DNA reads TGTGCCAGCAGCCGCAATACAGGGAACGAGCAGTACGTC. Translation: CASSRNTGNEQYV.

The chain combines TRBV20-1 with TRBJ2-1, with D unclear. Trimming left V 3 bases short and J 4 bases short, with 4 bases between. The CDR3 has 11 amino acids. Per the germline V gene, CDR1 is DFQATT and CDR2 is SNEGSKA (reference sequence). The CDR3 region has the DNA TGCAGTGCTAGTCTGTACAATGAGCAGTTCTTC. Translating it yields CSASLYNEQFF.

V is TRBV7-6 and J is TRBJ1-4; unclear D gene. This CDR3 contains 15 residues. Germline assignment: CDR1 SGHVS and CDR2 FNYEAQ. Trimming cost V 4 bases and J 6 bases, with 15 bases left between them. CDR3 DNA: TGTGCCAGCAGCTCATCCGGGATAGTGTATGAAAAACTGTTTTTT. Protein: CASSSSGIVYEKLFF.

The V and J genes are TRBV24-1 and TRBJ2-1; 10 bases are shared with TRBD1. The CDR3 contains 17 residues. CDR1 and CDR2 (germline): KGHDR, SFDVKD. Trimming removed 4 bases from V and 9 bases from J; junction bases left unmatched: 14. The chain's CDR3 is CATSDRKTGGRLFEQFF. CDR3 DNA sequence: TGTGCCACCAGTGACCGGAAGACAGGGGGCCGTCTATTTGAGCAGTTCTTC.

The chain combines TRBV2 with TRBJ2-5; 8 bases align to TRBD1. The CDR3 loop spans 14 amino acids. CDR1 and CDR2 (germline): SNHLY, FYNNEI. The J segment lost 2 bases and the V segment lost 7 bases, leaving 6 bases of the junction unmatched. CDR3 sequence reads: CASIKDRAQETQYF. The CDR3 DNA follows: TGTGCCAGCATCAAGGACAGGGCACAAGAGACCCAGTACTTC.